This T cell receptor beta chain was identified during a study of cytomegalovirus exposure and HLA in healthy donors. Researchers ran the PCR with 60 Vbeta and 13 Jbeta primers. Libraries were prepared by immunoSEQ multiplex PCR; TCRdb keeps only in-frame clonotypes and omits some of them. The sample table sets out tens of thousands of clones. In nominal health when sampled, donors likely had unrecorded immune exposures nonetheless. Sequencing was done on a sample of PBMCs. The clonotype comes from a man aged 50-59 years in good health and CMV-seronegative.

The CDR3 nucleotides are TGTGCCAGCAGTTACTCGGCAGGGGGTAGCTATGGCTACACCTTC. It specifies CASSYSAGGSYGYTF. The rearrangement joins TRBV6-5 to TRBJ1-2; TRBD1 aligns across 7 bases. The CDR3 is 15 amino acids. Trimming at V came to 0 bases and at J to 4 bases, leaving 5 bases not matched to a gene. Germline CDR1 is MNHEY and CDR2 is SVGAGI.